This TCR beta chain appears in the sequencing data of a study of cytomegalovirus exposure and HLA in healthy donors. The study's findings and limits: By a later analysis, the bulk of CMV-associated TCR beta chains appeared HLA-restricted.

Per the germline V gene, CDR1 is WSHSY and CDR2 is SAAADI. The CDR3 is 15 amino acids. The J segment lost 0 bases and the V segment lost 5 bases, leaving 4 bases of the junction unmatched. The PCR used 60 Vbeta and 13 Jbeta primers. Sequencing used immunoSEQ multiplex PCR; TCRdb keeps in-frame clones, though not all of them. The table records roughly 160,000 clones, 80% of them present only once. Concerning this clone: Its antigen is not known.

The sequenced material came from PBMCs. This chain uses TRBV10-2 with TRBJ2-7; 10 bases are shared with TRBD2. This receptor was obtained from a man aged 25-45 years in good health and CMV-seronegative. The CDR3 loop is CASSNKREGSYEQYF. Written as DNA, the CDR3 is TGCGCCAGCAGTAATAAGCGGGAGGGCTCCTACGAGCAGTACTTC.